The clone carrying this TCR beta chain has just a few counts. These data belong to a study of OX40 agonist ivuxolimab in advanced cancers. Study-wide context: Those enrolled were approximately 87% male, with a mean age of about 60 years and ages from about 20 to 90.

The CDR3 sequence is 17 residues long. Assay: immunoSEQ multiplex PCR; the TCRdb copy retains only in-frame clones and omits some. The table records 75,000 to 95,000 clones, 85% of them present only once. The rearrangement uses TRBV12-1 and TRBJ2-7; TRBD1 reflects the table's D call only, with no check against the DNA. TRBV12-1 counts as a pseudogene. Sample: CD4+ or CD8+ T cells sorted from blood, taken in a trial of the OX40 agonist ivuxolimab. The TCR comes from an adult with an advanced solid tumor such as melanoma, head and neck, liver or kidney cancer. CDR3 amino acids: CASSYPPGHSSHYEQYF. CDR3 DNA: TGTGCCAGCAGCTATCCCCCGGGACACAGTTCCCACTACGAGCAGTACTTC.